This T cell receptor (beta chain) was sequenced for a study of shared clonotypes between healthy human individuals. Overall study context: The donor group consisted of a couple of women and a few men, aged 18 to 49.

There are a few counts of this clone. What it binds is not known. Generated by immunoSEQ multiplex PCR, the TCRdb table keeps only in-frame clones and is missing some. This sample has roughly 1,000,000 clones, with around 78% found just once. The CDR3 has 14 amino acids. The V end was cut by 2 bases, the J end by 1 base, with 11 bases between. Germline lookup yields CDR1 SQVTM and CDR2 ANQGSEA. Study conclusions and caveats: Around 4.7% was the fraction of naive CD4 clonotypes found shared across a few donors. An anticipated effect of sequencing depth on clonotype sharing among donors was recognized.

Input material: memory CD4+ T cells from PBMCs. Stated subset: CD45RA-negative fraction. This sequence was found in a man younger than 30 in good health. Some clones in this sample may be carry-over from other donors' samples. The chain recombines TRBV29-1 with TRBJ1-1, with D possibly matching TRBD1 (5 bases). This CDR3 reads CSVEQLQANTEAFF. The CDR3 bases are TGCAGCGTTGAACAACTACAGGCGAACACTGAAGCTTTCTTT. The whole variable domain, remainder taken from reference TRBV29-1 and TRBJ1-1, is SAVISQKPSRDICQRGTSLTIQCQVDSQVTMMFWYRQQPGQSLTLIATANQGSEATYESGFVIDKFPISRPNLTFSTLTVSNMSPEDSSIYLCSVEQLQANTEAFFGQGTRLTVV.